The 16 T cell receptor beta chains below were found in one sample sequenced in a study of blood T cells in healthy people across ages. A second PCR, run for about 6 to 11 cycles, used a sample-barcoded 5' primer plus a J-beta primer mix. TCRdb itself ran the 5' RACE reads through MiXCR, one entry per CDR3 protein. The sample includes 1.5 million to 2 million distinct CDR3 sequences, roughly 30% seen only once; the top ten take roughly 8.2%. Sequenced input: blood. Receptor source: a woman under 40 in good health.

This clonotype was observed a few times. The rearrangement links TRBV6-2 or TRBV6-3 to TRBJ1-5, with TRBD1 as a possible D gene (5 bases). This CDR3 contains 13 residues. The V gene lost 5 bases and the J gene lost 6 bases, with 11 bases spanning the gap. Per the germline V gene, CDR1 is MNHEY and CDR2 is SVGEGT. DNA of the CDR3: TGTGCCAGCAGTGACAGTTCCAGTCAGCCCCAGCATTTT. This codes for CASSDSSSQPQHF.

As regards this clonotype: One base away lies a much larger clone, so this may be a sequencing read error. This chain uses TRBV6-5 with TRBJ2-7; TRBD1 agrees at 7 bases. This CDR3 comprises 15 residues. Germline CDR1 MNHEY, CDR2 SVGAGI. Unmatched junction bases numbered 6, after V lost 1 base and J lost 3 bases. The CDR3 is CASSYFPGQIYEQYF. DNA of the CDR3: TGTGCCAGCAGTTACTTTCCGGGACAGATCTACGAGCAGTACTTC.

This clonotype was counted only a few times. CDR3 sequence reads: CASSQGRRDQETQYF. CDR3 nucleotides: TGTGCCAGCAGCCAAGGACGAAGAGACCAAGAGACCCAGTACTTC. The chain couples TRBV3-1 to TRBJ2-5, with D unclear. CDR3 length: 15 residues. Germline CDR1 is LGHDT and CDR2 is YNNKEL (reference sequence). The ends were cut back, 1 base at V and 0 bases at J, with 9 bases in the middle.

With respect to this clonotype: A much larger clonotype is one base distant, so this may be a read error. The chain carries TRBV20-1 and TRBJ2-5, with TRBD2 identical over 11 bases. The DNA end is a closer match to TRBJ2-7, so the J assignment may be wrong. Germline V gene sequence: CDR1 DFQATT, CDR2 SNEGSKA (reference sequence). The CDR3 is 14 residues long. CDR3 amino acids: CSTRRLAGRYEQYF. The CDR3 nucleotides are TGCAGTACCAGGCGACTAGCGGGAAGGTACGAGCAGTACTTC.

The chain recombines TRBV20-1 with TRBJ1-5; D ambiguous. Looked up from germline, CDR1 is DFQATT and CDR2 is SNEGSKA (reference sequence). This CDR3 contains 13 residues. The ends were cut back, 6 bases at V and 2 bases at J, with 11 bases in the middle. Written as DNA, the CDR3 is TGCAGTGCCAAGGAAGGCGGCAATCAGCCCCAGCATTTT. Protein: CSAKEGGNQPQHF.

The V and J genes are TRBV2 and TRBJ1-5; D perhaps matches TRBD1 (6 bases). Trimming cost V 2 bases and J 7 bases, with 15 bases left between them. Germline V gene sequence: CDR1 SNHLY, CDR2 FYNNEI. The CDR3 has 15 residues. The CDR3, as DNA: TGTGCCAGCAGTGAACGGATGCAGGGGCGGCAGCCCCAGCATTTT. Translation: CASSERMQGRQPQHF. Full variable domain (outside the CDR3, taken from reference TRBV2 and TRBJ1-5): EPEVTQTPSHQVTQMGQEVILRCVPISNHLYFYWYRQILGQKVEFLVSFYNNEISEKSEIFDDQFSVERPDGSNFTLKIRSTKLEDSAMYFCASSERMQGRQPQHFGDGTRLSIL.

As to this clonotype: An end of the junction differs from the germline gene, which may be a read error. The chain recombines TRBV4-3 with TRBJ2-1; 8 bases line up with TRBD2. The V gene's germline CDR1 is LGHNA and CDR2 YSLEER. This CDR3 is 16 amino acids long. The CDR3 sequence is CASSQDAVAGWNERFF. CDR3 DNA sequence: TGCGCCAGCAGCCAAGATGCGGTAGCGGGATGGAATGAGCGGTTCTTC.

Comment on this clonotype: A read error may produce the germline difference seen at one junction end. The chain combines TRBV5-1 with TRBJ2-7, with D perhaps being TRBD1 or TRBD2 (7 bases each). The CDR3 extends over 15 amino acids. Germline lookup yields CDR1 SGHRS and CDR2 YFSETQ. The CDR3 region has the DNA TGCGCCGGCAGCTTGGGAGCGGGACAGAGGGTCGAGCAGTACTTC. Translated, it gives CAGSLGAGQRVEQYF.

This clonotype was counted a single time. This may come from a read error, since a much larger clone is one base off. The gene calls are TRBV11-2 and TRBJ2-5, with D unresolved. The DNA end favors TRBJ2-1, so the J call may be wrong. The CDR3 is 15 amino acids. Looked up from germline, CDR1 is SGHAT and CDR2 is FQNNGV. The CDR3 DNA follows: TGTGCCAGCAGCTTAGTCTGGGTACCCCAAGAGACCCAGTTCTTC. It translates to CASSLVWVPQETQFF.

This clonotype occurred a few times. The chain employs TRBV29-1 and TRBJ1-5, with D perhaps TRBD1 (5 bases). The CDR3 is 13 residues long. V lost 4 bases and J lost 3, with 10 bases in between. Germline V gives CDR1 SQVTM, CDR2 ANQGSEA. CDR3 residues: CSVVQANNQPQHF. CDR3 sequence (DNA): TGCAGCGTTGTACAGGCGAACAATCAGCCCCAGCATTTT.

There are a few counts of this clonotype. The V call is TRBV28, the J call TRBJ1-5, with 8 bases that match TRBD1. Germline values: CDR1 MDHEN, CDR2 SYDVKM. Losses at the gene ends were 7 bases for V and 5 bases for J; bases not matched to a gene: 10. This CDR3 spans 15 amino acids. Here the CDR3 reads CASTTGGTGDQPQHF. CDR3 coding DNA: TGTGCCAGCACCACAGGGGGTACAGGAGATCAGCCCCAGCATTTT. The full variable domain, its missing parts supplied by reference TRBV28 and TRBJ1-5, is DVKVTQSSRYLVKRTGEKVFLECVQDMDHENMFWYRQDPGLGLRLIYFSYDVKMKEKGDIPEGYSVSREKKERFSLILESASTNQTSMYLCASTTGGTGDQPQHFGDGTRLSIL.

The chain combines TRBV12-3 or TRBV12-4 with TRBJ2-2; TRBD2 aligns across 14 bases. CDR3 length equals 20 residues. The trim removed 3 bases at V and 0 bases at J, leaving 9 bases unmatched. DNA of the CDR3: TGTGCCAGCAGTTTTCCGGAGGGACTAGCGGGAGAATCGAACACCGGGGAGCTGTTTTTT. It is translated as CASSFPEGLAGESNTGELFF.

This chain connects TRBV6-2 or TRBV6-3 to TRBJ2-1, with 9 bases identical to TRBD2. Per the germline V gene, CDR1 is MNHEY and CDR2 is SVGEGT. Losses at the gene ends were 0 bases for V and 7 bases for J; bases not matched to a gene: 10. This CDR3 has 17 amino acids. The CDR3 loop reads CASSYSKGGLAGNEQFF. The CDR3 nucleotides read TGTGCCAGCAGTTACTCGAAAGGCGGTCTAGCGGGAAATGAGCAGTTCTTC.

The table lists this clonotype with a few counts. The chain is built from TRBV18 and TRBJ2-5, with 9 bases that match TRBD2. This CDR3 spans 16 amino acids. J lost 2 bases, V lost 3 bases, and 7 bases had no gene match. Germline CDR1 KGHSH, CDR2 LQKENI. The CDR3 nucleotides are TGTGCCAGCTCACCTATGGCTAGCGGGGCTCAAGAGACCCAGTACTTC. It codes for CASSPMASGAQETQYF.

V gene TRBV14 combines with J gene TRBJ2-1, with TRBD2 matching 7 bases. This CDR3 region has 16 residues. The trim removed 0 bases at V and 2 bases at J, leaving 4 bases unmatched. Germline V lookup: CDR1 SGHDN, CDR2 FVKESK. CDR3 in amino acids: CASSQEAGATYNEQFF. The CDR3 region has the DNA TGTGCCAGCAGCCAAGAGGCGGGAGCAACCTACAATGAGCAGTTCTTC.

This clonotype has ten or more counts. The chain carries TRBV7-2 and TRBJ1-5; 8 nucleotides agree with TRBD1. Germline V gene lookup returns CDR1 SGHTA and CDR2 FQGNSA. V lost 5 bases, J lost 6 bases, and 6 bases stayed unmatched. The CDR3 loop spans 14 amino acids. As DNA, the CDR3 is TGTGCCAGCAGCCCAGACAGGGGAGGTCAGCCCCAGCATTTT. Protein sequence: CASSPDRGGQPQHF.